The 26 T cell receptor beta chains given below trace back to one sample, sequenced in a study of CD8+ T cells in alopecia areata. RNA was extracted and reverse transcribed into cDNA as the sequencing template. Clones were sequenced by immunoSEQ multiplex PCR, and TCRdb holds only the in-frame ones, with some missing. The sample holds about 97,000 clones, 41% seen once. Sequencing was done on a sample of CD4+ T cells sorted from blood. These TCRs come from a human donor with alopecia areata.

This clone appeared a few times. The chain is built from TRBV30 and TRBJ1-2; 9 nucleotides align to TRBD1. After removal of 4 bases from V and 7 bases from J, the junction contained 7 bases not matched to a gene. The CDR3 contains 13 residues. Germline CDR1 is GTSNPN and CDR2 is SVGIG (reference sequence). CDR3 in amino acids: CAWTRDRVFGYTF. CDR3 coding DNA: TGTGCCTGGACGAGGGACAGGGTTTTTGGCTACACCTTC. The variable domain in full, with the rest retrieved from reference TRBV30 and TRBJ1-2, is SQTIHQWPATLVQPVGSPLSLECTVEGTSNPNLYWYRQAAGRGLQLLFYSVGIGQISSEVPQNLSASRPQDRQFILSSKKLLLSDSGFYLCAWTRDRVFGYTFGSGTRLTVV.

This chain links TRBV9 with TRBJ2-3; 7 positions agree with TRBD2. The CDR3 is made up of 13 amino acids. V shed 6 bases and J 5 bases; nucleotides not matched to a gene: 6. Germline V gives CDR1 SGDLS, CDR2 YYNGEE. DNA of the CDR3: TGTGCCAGCACTCCCGCGGGGGTAGATACGCAGTATTTT. Its translation is CASTPAGVDTQYF.

This clone was picked up one time. This chain connects TRBV30 to TRBJ1-4, with D unclear. V dropped 4 bases and J dropped 5 bases, with 11 bases sitting between them. Germline V gene sequence: CDR1 GTSNPN, CDR2 SVGIG (reference sequence). This CDR3 region has 13 residues. CDR3 loop: CAWNRLGNEKLFF. Written as DNA, the CDR3 is TGTGCCTGGAATCGGTTGGGGAATGAAAAACTGTTTTTT. Filled out from reference TRBV30 and TRBJ1-4, the complete variable domain reads SQTIHQWPATLVQPVGSPLSLECTVEGTSNPNLYWYRQAAGRGLQLLFYSVGIGQISSEVPQNLSASRPQDRQFILSSKKLLLSDSGFYLCAWNRLGNEKLFFGSGTQLSVL.

This clone has more than one count but fewer than ten. This rearrangement joins TRBV29-1 to TRBJ1-2, with D possibly TRBD1 on 6 matching bases. Germline lookup yields CDR1 SQVTM and CDR2 ANQGSEA. The CDR3 loop spans 14 amino acids. The V and J ends lost 2 bases and 4 bases respectively, with 14 bases between them. CDR3 DNA sequence: TGCAGCGTTGAACGGGGACAAGGAGCCTATGGCTACACCTTC. Translation gives CSVERGQGAYGYTF.

This clone was seen a few times. DNA of the CDR3: TGCGCCAGCAGCCAACGAGATTGGGAAAAACTGTTTTTT. This codes for CASSQRDWEKLFF. The chain recombines TRBV4-1 with TRBJ1-4; D not resolved. Germline assignment: CDR1 MGHRA and CDR2 YSYEKL. The CDR3 covers 13 residues. Trimming shortened V by 2 bases and J by 8 bases, and 9 bases separated the two germline ends.

This clone has just a few counts. This chain uses TRBV15 with TRBJ2-5; no firm D call. From germline, CDR1 is LNHNV and CDR2 YYDKDF (reference sequence). V lost 1 base to trimming and J lost 5 bases, with 11 bases between them. The CDR3 consists of 14 residues. CDR3 loop: CATSRVVVKETQYF. The CDR3 bases are TGTGCCACCAGCAGAGTTGTGGTGAAGGAGACCCAGTACTTC.

This chain connects TRBV6-5 to TRBJ2-3, with TRBD1 matching 7 bases. This CDR3 is built from 13 residues. The germline V gene has CDR1 MNHEY and CDR2 SVGAGI. Trimming took 10 bases from V and 2 from J; bases not matched to a gene: 6. This CDR3 is CAIRGGITDTQYF. CDR3 DNA sequence: TGTGCCATCCGAGGGGGCATCACAGATACGCAGTATTTT.

The chain has TRBV5-1 and TRBJ2-7; D gene ambiguous. Trimming left V 5 bases short and J 2 bases short, with 14 bases between. The length of the CDR3 is 14 residues. Germline V lookup: CDR1 SGHRS, CDR2 YFSETQ. This CDR3 reads CASRLGGQTYEQYF. The CDR3 coding sequence is TGCGCCAGCAGACTGGGCGGCCAGACCTACGAGCAGTACTTC.

The chain couples TRBV29-1 to TRBJ1-1; TRBD1 matches 9 bases. J was trimmed by 5 bases and V by 5 bases; bases with no gene match: 9. The CDR3 consists of 14 residues. The germline gives CDR1 SQVTM, CDR2 ANQGSEA. DNA of the CDR3: TGCAGCGTTCTAAAGACAGGGGGGGAAACTGAAGCTTTCTTT. Translated: CSVLKTGGETEAFF.

The DNA for the CDR3 is TGTGCCAGCAGCCGATATACGGGGGGCACGATATCCTACGAGCAGTACTTC. Its translation is CASSRYTGGTISYEQYF. The chain employs TRBV7-2 and TRBJ2-7; possibly TRBD2 for D (7 bases). Per the germline V gene, CDR1 is SGHTA and CDR2 is FQGNSA. The germline V and J ends were trimmed by 5 bases and 1 base, with 21 bases remaining between them. The CDR3 consists of 17 residues.

Only a few counts were recorded for this clone. The chain carries TRBV4-3 and TRBJ1-5; weak D call: TRBD1 (5 bases). V lost 0 bases to trimming and J lost 4 bases, with 10 bases between them. This CDR3 comprises 15 residues. CDR1 LGHNA and CDR2 YSLEER come from the germline V gene. The CDR3 is CASSQERDGNQPQHF. The CDR3 DNA is TGCGCCAGCAGCCAAGAAAGGGACGGTAATCAGCCCCAGCATTTT.

The chain carries TRBV2 and TRBJ2-4; D not certain. V was cut by 2 bases and J by 1 base, with 9 bases left in between. CDR1 and CDR2 (germline): SNHLY, FYNNEI. This CDR3 spans 15 amino acids. The CDR3 bases are TGTGCCAGCAGTGAATTTAGCAGGGCCAAAAACATTCAGTACTTC. Its translation is CASSEFSRAKNIQYF.

This clone was seen a handful of times. The V gene is TRBV5-6, the J gene TRBJ2-1, with a weak D call TRBD2 (6 bases). Per the germline V gene, CDR1 is SGHDT and CDR2 is YYEEEE. This CDR3 is built from 15 residues. V was trimmed by 4 bases and J by 6 bases, leaving 17 bases between them. CDR3 loop: CASSRGLPISNEQFF. The CDR3, as DNA: TGTGCCAGCAGCAGAGGACTACCGATCTCCAATGAGCAGTTCTTC.

The table lists this clone with a few counts. The chain carries TRBV6-6 and TRBJ1-1; D ambiguous. The germline V gene has CDR1 MNHNY and CDR2 SVGAGI (reference sequence). This CDR3 has 13 amino acids. V gave up 4 bases and J gave up 4 bases, with 10 bases separating them. CDR3 sequence (DNA): TGTGCCAGCAGTTCTATGGAAATCACTGAAGCTTTCTTT. The encoded protein is CASSSMEITEAFF.

The gene calls are TRBV5-1 and TRBJ2-5; no definite D call. This CDR3 spans 13 amino acids. Between the trimmed V and J ends, which lost 1 base and 5 bases, there was a span of 9 bases. From germline, CDR1 is SGHRS and CDR2 YFSETQ. The CDR3 DNA is TGCGCCAGCAGCTTGCTGGGTTGGGAGACCCAGTACTTC. Translating it yields CASSLLGWETQYF. Variable domain in full (rest from reference TRBV5-1 and TRBJ2-5): KAGVTQTPRYLIKTRGQQVTLSCSPISGHRSVSWYQQTPGQGLQFLFEYFSETQRNKGNFPGRFSGRQFSNSRSEMNVSTLELGDSALYLCASSLLGWETQYFGPGTRLLVL.

The chain has TRBV6-6 and TRBJ2-1; D gene unclear. Trimming removed 3 bases from V and 0 bases from J, with 6 bases in between. Germline CDR1 MNHNY, CDR2 SVGAGI (reference sequence). The CDR3 length is 14 residues. The DNA of the CDR3 is TGTGCCAGCAGTTATGGGCCCTCCTACAATGAGCAGTTCTTC. It codes for CASSYGPSYNEQFF.

J is TRBJ2-2 and V is TRBV4-2; a possible D gene is TRBD1 (5 bases). Germline V gene data show CDR1 as LGHNA and CDR2 as YNFKEQ. The V end was cut by 1 base, the J end by 6 bases, with 12 bases between. This CDR3 is built from 15 residues. The CDR3 spells CASSQGTGRAGELFF. The CDR3 region has the DNA TGTGCCAGCAGCCAAGGAACAGGCCGGGCCGGGGAGCTGTTTTTT.

This clone was seen a handful of times. The chain couples TRBV7-2 to TRBJ2-1, with 15 nucleotides matching TRBD2. Germline V gene sequence: CDR1 SGHTA, CDR2 FQGNSA. This CDR3 is built from 16 residues. With 1 base clipped from V and 7 bases from J, the junction kept 2 bases outside the gene matches. CDR3 bases: TGTGCCAGCAGCTTAGACGGGACTAGCGGGGGGAATGAGCAGTTCTTC. Amino acids: CASSLDGTSGGNEQFF.

This clone was observed a single time. This chain joins TRBV7-8 and TRBJ2-7; a possible D gene is TRBD2 (6 bases). V lost 5 bases and J 2 bases, leaving 13 bases between the germline ends. The CDR3 loop spans 14 amino acids. Germline CDR1 and CDR2: SGHVS and FQNEAQ. CDR3 protein: CASSILSGAYEQYF. The CDR3 nucleotides read TGTGCCAGCAGCATACTATCGGGAGCCTACGAGCAGTACTTC.

This clone was seen more than once but under ten times. The gene calls are TRBV30 and TRBJ1-2; D unclear. The CDR3 length is 13 residues. The V end was cut by 7 bases, the J end by 8 bases, with 20 bases between. CDR1 GTSNPN and CDR2 SVGIG come from the germline V gene (reference sequence). CDR3 coding DNA: TGTGCCTTGTCGGCAGGCGCCACCAAAGGCTACACCTTC. Translation: CALSAGATKGYTF.

J is TRBJ2-7 and V is TRBV29-1; D ambiguous. Germline values: CDR1 SQVTM, CDR2 ANQGSEA. V lost 1 base and J 4 bases, leaving 8 bases between the germline ends. CDR3 size: 12 residues. CDR3 nucleotide sequence: TGCAGCGTTGAAGTGGCTAGGTACGAGCAGTACTTC. Protein: CSVEVARYEQYF.

V is TRBV27 and J is TRBJ1-4; 8 nucleotides align to TRBD1. This CDR3 comprises 18 residues. Germline V gives CDR1 MNHEY, CDR2 SMNVEV (reference sequence). Losses at the gene ends were 2 bases for V and 8 bases for J; bases not matched to a gene: 16. The CDR3 DNA is TGTGCCAGCAGTTTAAGCCCCCGGACAGGGCCGGGTCGGGAAAAACTGTTTTTT. Encoded protein: CASSLSPRTGPGREKLFF.

This chain uses TRBV7-6 with TRBJ1-5; D not resolved. The CDR3 has 14 amino acids. Trimming took off 5 bases at V and 0 bases at J, with 8 bases between the two ends. Germline CDR1 and CDR2: SGHVS and FNYEAQ. The CDR3 nucleotides read TGTGCCAGCAGCGGCTGGGGTAGCAATCAGCCCCAGCATTTT. It yields the protein CASSGWGSNQPQHF.

This clone was seen many times. J is TRBJ2-1 and V is TRBV11-2, with D maybe TRBD2 (6 bases). Germline assignment: CDR1 SGHAT and CDR2 FQNNGV. With 2 bases removed from V and 10 bases from J, the gap between germline ends came to 18 bases. The CDR3 is made up of 15 amino acids. In nucleotides, the CDR3 is TGTGCCAGCAGCTTAAGCGGGTCAAAGGGAGAAGAGCAGTTCTTC. It encodes CASSLSGSKGEEQFF.

This clone was detected a few times. This chain joins TRBV29-1 and TRBJ2-5; D is ambiguous. Trimming left V 4 bases short and J 2 bases short, with 11 bases between. Germline V gives CDR1 SQVTM, CDR2 ANQGSEA. This CDR3 region has 13 residues. Here the CDR3 DNA reads TGCAGCGTTGTCGTCGCTAGGCAAGAGACCCAGTACTTC. It encodes CSVVVARQETQYF.

The J gene is TRBJ1-2, the V gene TRBV18; tentatively, D is TRBD1 (6 bases). Trimming removed 2 bases at V and 3 bases at J, with 7 bases between. Looked up from germline, CDR1 is KGHSH and CDR2 is LQKENI. There are 13 residues in the CDR3. The DNA for the CDR3 is TGTGCCAGCTCACCAGCAGGGGACTATGGCTACACCTTC. The encoded protein is CASSPAGDYGYTF.